The T cell receptor (beta chain) described here comes from a study of vaccination effects on CD4 cells after COVID-19. Assay used: immunoSEQ multiplex PCR; TCRdb lists only in-frame clones, some missing. The sample holds tens of thousands of clones; 60% to 80% are singletons and the top ten take more than 12%. Antigen-specific CD4+ T cells were expanded (with viral peptide pools) by the ViraFEST assay ahead of sequencing. CD4+ T cell isolation took place after 10 days of culture. Participants were given two doses of BNT162b2 or mRNA-1273 vaccine. This clone was seen a single time. Its antigen is still unknown. This receptor was taken from a human donor who received a COVID-19 vaccine. Sequenced here: CD4+ T cells from PBMCs cultured with HCoV-229E spike peptides, sampled after COVID-19 vaccination.

This chain's CDR3 is CASNRQVNTGELFF. The CDR3 DNA is TGCGCCAGCAATAGACAGGTCAACACCGGGGAGCTGTTTTTT. The rearrangement joins TRBV5-1 to TRBJ2-2; tentatively, D is TRBD1 (6 bases). V lost 6 bases to trimming and J lost 2 bases, with 11 bases between them. This CDR3 region has 14 residues. Germline V gene sequence: CDR1 SGHRS, CDR2 YFSETQ.